This section outlines one T cell receptor (beta chain) sequence together with its context. Its antigen is still unknown. This CDR3 is also generated by other DNA sequences in the sample. The data are from a study of shared clonotypes between healthy human individuals. Study-wide results and limits: Some clonotypes were shared by all four sorted-subset donors, while others were not shared. The non-shared ones had lower generation probabilities than the shared ones. Sharing across a few donors was seen in 4% to 6.5% of naive CD4 clonotypes.

Some clones are missing from TCRdb's copy, which holds only in-frame ones; the method was immunoSEQ multiplex PCR. The sample consists of 1 million to 1.3 million clones, 70% to 80% of them appearing once. The sequence came from a man aged 18-30 years in good health. Some clones in this sample may be carry-over from other donors' samples. Sequenced input: memory CD4+ T cells from PBMCs. Subset specified: CD45RA-negative fraction.

The CDR3 loop reads CASSLGTSGNEQFF. The CDR3 region has the DNA TGCGCCAGCAGCCTCGGGACTAGCGGCAATGAGCAGTTCTTC. The chain couples TRBV5-1 to TRBJ2-1, with 11 bases lining up with TRBD2. CDR1 and CDR2 from the germline V gene are SGHRS and YFSETQ. This CDR3 has 14 amino acids. The junction had 3 bases not matched to a gene; V was cut back by 4 bases and J by 6 bases.